Sequencing of this T cell receptor beta chain was carried out in a study of long-term antiretroviral therapy in people with HIV. Points from the study as a whole: Specimens of blood were obtained during about 2003 to 2018, possibly under older ART regimens. Diversity measured after ART increased yet remained under transplant donor controls.

Sequencing relied on immunoSEQ assay v3.0, run at survey level. Sequencing was designed to cover about 40,000-50,000 T-cell genomes in each sample. Libraries were prepared by immunoSEQ multiplex PCR; TCRdb keeps only in-frame clonotypes and omits some of them. The repertoire has 20,000 to 30,000 clones, around three quarters of them found once; the top ten carry 10%. In the case of this clone: Its antigen is unidentified.

Inclusion required at least two post-ART and at least one pre-ART PBMC samples. The TCR originated in a middle-aged woman with HIV. Sequencing was performed on unsorted PBMCs, taken 1.2 years after starting antiretroviral therapy.

CDR3 in DNA: TGTGCCTGGAGGGAGACGGGACAGGGGGGAGATCAGCCCCAGCATTTT. It yields the protein CAWRETGQGGDQPQHF. The chain is built from TRBV30 and TRBJ1-5, with 11 bases fitting TRBD1. This CDR3 has 16 amino acids. The ends lost 3 bases at V and 5 bases at J; junction bases unmatched: 9. The germline V gene has CDR1 GTSNPN and CDR2 SVGIG (reference sequence).